The 5 T cell receptor beta chains below all came from one sample that was sequenced in a study of long-term antiretroviral therapy in people with HIV. Survey level was the resolution at which the v3.0 immunoSEQ assay ran. Here immunoSEQ multiplex PCR was the method, and the copy in TCRdb shows in-frame clones only, minus some. The sample has 15,000 to 20,000 clones; approximately 85% are singletons. The sequenced sample was unsorted PBMCs, obtained at the start of antiretroviral therapy, before treatment. Source of these receptors: a man aged 18 to 30 with HIV.

This rearrangement joins TRBV27 to TRBJ2-1; 9 bases match TRBD1. V was clipped by 5 bases and J by 7 bases; unmatched bases: 9. This CDR3 comprises 15 residues. CDR1 and CDR2 (germline): MNHEY, SMNVEV (reference sequence). The CDR3 sequence: CASSPGQGLGNEQFF. The CDR3 DNA follows: TGTGCCAGCAGTCCAGGACAGGGGTTGGGAAATGAGCAGTTCTTC.

This clone was recorded only once. The chain couples TRBV7-2 to TRBJ1-3; 7 positions match TRBD1. Germline V gene data show CDR1 as SGHTA and CDR2 as FQGNSA. The CDR3 sequence is 16 residues long. Trimming cost V 5 bases and J 0 bases; bases outside gene matches: 7. CDR3 coding DNA: TGTGCCAGCAGCACTAGGACAGGCCCCTCTGGAAACACCATATATTTT. It translates to CASSTRTGPSGNTIYF.

J is TRBJ2-7 and V is TRBV28; no definite D call. The CDR3 spans 12 residues. V shed 5 bases and J shed 7 bases, with 12 bases lying between them. Germline values: CDR1 MDHEN, CDR2 SYDVKM. In DNA, the CDR3 is TGTGCCAGCAGTATCCGGACGGAAGAGCAGTACTTC. Protein: CASSIRTEEQYF.

This chain joins TRBV5-1 and TRBJ2-2; D is uncertain. The germline V gene has CDR1 SGHRS and CDR2 YFSETQ. The V and J ends lost 3 bases and 0 bases respectively, with 15 bases between them. The CDR3 spans 17 residues. The CDR3 loop is CASSSLPGLANTGELFF. The DNA for the CDR3 is TGCGCCAGCAGCTCACTTCCCGGGTTGGCGAACACCGGGGAGCTGTTTTTT.

CDR3 nucleotide sequence: TGTGCCAGCAGCTCCCCGGGACTGTACAATGAGCAGTTCTTC. It yields the protein CASSSPGLYNEQFF. The V and J genes are TRBV11-2 and TRBJ2-1; the D gene is possibly TRBD2 (6 bases). V lost 4 bases and J 4 bases, leaving 11 bases between the germline ends. The CDR3 runs to 14 residues. Looked up from germline, CDR1 is SGHAT and CDR2 is FQNNGV.